Listed below are T cell receptor beta chains from one sample, sequenced in a study of T cell responses to AZD1222 COVID-19 vaccine. Produced via immunoSEQ multiplex PCR; TCRdb's table is partial and in-frame only. The data contain some 120,000 clones, roughly 88% of them singletons. The starting material was peripheral blood, obtained on day 0 of MenACWY control vaccination. The receptors here all came from an adult in good health. Each CDR3 is given with its conserved first and last residue. A D gene is named only where the DNA matches it firmly. Rows give clone size only sometimes, using once, few, many, or a class for an expanded clone.

size: NA
V: TRBV10-3
D: NA
J: TRBJ1-6
CDR3: CAISPGTSNSPLHF
DNA: TGTGCCATCAGTCCCGGGACATCGAATTCACCCCTCCACTTT

size: NA
V: TRBV18
D: NA
J: TRBJ2-6
CDR3: CASSPSTSGANVLTF
DNA: TGTGCCAGCTCACCATCCACGTCTGGGGCCAACGTCCTGACTTTC

size: few
V: TRBV4-1
D: NA
J: TRBJ1-5
CDR3: CASSQDTDQPQHF
DNA: TGCGCCAGCAGCCAAGATACCGATCAGCCCCAGCATTTT

size: NA
V: TRBV12-3/TRBV12-4
D: TRBD1
J: TRBJ2-7
CDR3: CASSLQGAHQYF
DNA: TGTGCCAGCAGCCTACAGGGGGCGCATCAGTACTTC

size: once
V: TRBV19
D: TRBD2
J: TRBJ2-7
CDR3: CASSPGLAGVFHEQYF
DNA: TGTGCCAGTAGTCCAGGACTAGCGGGAGTCTTTCACGAGCAGTACTTC

size: NA
V: TRBV28
D: NA
J: TRBJ1-5
CDR3: CASSFTPQPQHF
DNA: TGTGCCAGCAGTTTTACTCCTCAGCCCCAGCATTTT

size: NA
V: TRBV6-5
D: NA
J: TRBJ2-7
CDR3: CASSYSGGGSYEQYF
DNA: TGTGCCAGCAGTTACTCGGGTGGCGGCTCCTACGAGCAGTACTTC

size: NA
V: TRBV28
D: NA
J: TRBJ2-7
CDR3: CASIPPWDGREEQYF
DNA: TGTGCCAGCATCCCCCCCTGGGACGGGAGAGAAGAGCAGTACTTC

size: once
V: TRBV13
D: NA
J: TRBJ1-2
CDR3: CASSPRGVYGYTF
DNA: TGTGCCAGCAGCCCTCGGGGAGTCTATGGCTACACCTTC

size: NA
V: TRBV28
D: NA
J: TRBJ1-5
CDR3: CASCQHSNQPQHF
DNA: TGTGCCAGCTGTCAGCATAGCAATCAGCCCCAGCATTTT

size: few
V: TRBV2
D: TRBD2
J: TRBJ2-1
CDR3: CATTSGRDNEQFF
DNA: TGTGCCACCACTAGCGGGAGGGACAATGAGCAGTTCTTC

size: NA
V: TRBV24-1
D: TRBD2
J: TRBJ2-1
CDR3: CATSEHMKRGESYNEQFF
DNA: TGTGCCACCAGTGAACATATGAAGCGGGGGGAGTCCTACAATGAGCAGTTCTTC

size: NA
V: TRBV24-1
D: NA
J: TRBJ2-3
CDR3: CATSASPPHTQYF
DNA: TGTGCCACCAGTGCGTCCCCCCCCCATACGCAGTATTTT

size: NA
V: TRBV5-1
D: NA
J: TRBJ2-5
CDR3: CASSLVLRGEKTQYF
DNA: TGCGCCAGCAGCTTAGTACTAAGGGGGGAGAAGACCCAGTACTTC

size: once
V: TRBV2
D: NA
J: TRBJ1-5
CDR3: CASSPGSRQPQHF
DNA: TGTGCCAGCAGTCCAGGCTCAAGACAGCCCCAGCATTTT

size: few
V: TRBV5-1
D: TRBD2
J: TRBJ2-7
CDR3: CASSPGWASGSKRYEQYF
DNA: TGCGCCAGCAGCCCTGGGTGGGCTAGCGGGAGTAAAAGGTACGAGCAGTACTTC

size: NA
V: TRBV7-9
D: TRBD2
J: TRBJ2-7
CDR3: CASSLEGSSGSLYEQYF
DNA: TGTGCCAGCAGCTTAGAAGGGTCTAGCGGGAGCTTATACGAGCAGTACTTC

size: once
V: TRBV18
D: NA
J: TRBJ2-5
CDR3: CASSPLDGRGGETQYF
DNA: TGTGCCAGCTCACCACTGGATGGCAGGGGCGGGGAGACCCAGTACTTC

size: few
V: TRBV29-1
D: TRBD1
J: TRBJ1-1
CDR3: CSAASGQGKAFF
DNA: TGCAGCGCTGCGTCGGGACAGGGGAAAGCTTTCTTT

size: NA
V: TRBV3-1/TRBV3-2
D: NA
J: TRBJ2-5
CDR3: CASSHITKGSIQETQYF
DNA: TGTGCCAGCAGCCATATAACTAAAGGAAGCATCCAAGAGACCCAGTACTTC

size: NA
V: TRBV2
D: TRBD1
J: TRBJ1-6
CDR3: CASGTGYNSPLHF
DNA: TGTGCCAGCGGGACAGGGTACAATTCACCCCTCCACTTT

size: NA
V: TRBV19
D: NA
J: TRBJ2-3
CDR3: CASSMGRVDTQYF
DNA: TGTGCCAGTAGTATGGGCCGGGTAGATACGCAGTATTTT

size: NA
V: TRBV5-1
D: NA
J: TRBJ1-5
CDR3: CASSTGPSGQPQHF
DNA: TGCGCCAGCAGCACCGGGCCTTCGGGTCAGCCCCAGCATTTT

size: NA
V: TRBV2
D: NA
J: TRBJ2-6
CDR3: CASSGTGLSNVLTF
DNA: TGTGCCAGCAGTGGAACAGGGCTGTCCAACGTCCTGACTTTC

size: once
V: TRBV1
D: NA
J: TRBJ2-1
CDR3: CTSSQGGRHFNEQFF
DNA: TGCACCAGCAGCCAAGGCGGGAGGCACTTCAATGAGCAGTTCTTC

size: NA
V: TRBV28
D: NA
J: TRBJ1-1
CDR3: CASTDGGLTNTEAFF
DNA: TGTGCCAGCACAGACGGGGGGCTTACGAACACTGAAGCTTTCTTT

size: NA
V: TRBV19
D: NA
J: TRBJ2-2
CDR3: CAAGFAHGGELFF
DNA: TGTGCCGCGGGGTTCGCCCACGGAGGAGAGCTGTTTTTT

size: NA
V: TRBV29-1
D: NA
J: TRBJ1-4
CDR3: CSVGGREKLFF
DNA: TGCAGCGTTGGGGGCCGGGAAAAACTGTTTTTT

size: NA
V: TRBV5-1
D: NA
J: TRBJ2-7
CDR3: CASSPDGDYEQYF
DNA: TGCGCCAGCAGCCCGGACGGAGACTACGAGCAGTACTTC

size: NA
V: TRBV2
D: TRBD1
J: TRBJ2-7
CDR3: CASKPGTAAYEQYF
DNA: TGTGCCAGCAAACCCGGGACAGCTGCCTACGAGCAGTACTTC

size: NA
V: TRBV27
D: NA
J: TRBJ2-1
CDR3: CASSLGRRNEQFF
DNA: TGTGCCAGCAGTCTCGGGCGTCGGAATGAGCAGTTCTTC

size: NA
V: TRBV18
D: NA
J: TRBJ2-5
CDR3: CASSPRGPRETQYF
DNA: TGTGCCAGCTCACCTCGCGGGCCAAGAGAGACCCAGTACTTC

size: NA
V: TRBV5-6
D: NA
J: TRBJ2-3
CDR3: CASALGLPTDTQYF
DNA: TGTGCCAGCGCTTTAGGACTCCCCACAGATACGCAGTATTTT

size: NA
V: TRBV6-6
D: TRBD1
J: TRBJ2-3
CDR3: CASSYPGQGSDTQYF
DNA: TGTGCCAGCAGTTACCCTGGACAGGGTTCAGATACGCAGTATTTT

size: NA
V: TRBV4-1
D: NA
J: TRBJ1-2
CDR3: CASSQTSLRWSYGYTF
DNA: TGCGCCAGCAGCCAGACGTCGCTCAGGTGGTCCTATGGCTACACCTTC

size: NA
V: TRBV9
D: NA
J: TRBJ2-1
CDR3: CASSVSIARYNEQFF
DNA: TGTGCCAGCAGCGTAAGTATAGCGAGGTACAATGAGCAGTTCTTC

size: NA
V: TRBV15
D: NA
J: TRBJ2-7
CDR3: CATSRDGLARTSYEQYF
DNA: TGTGCCACCAGCAGAGATGGGCTAGCGCGAACCTCCTACGAGCAGTACTTC

size: NA
V: TRBV5-5
D: TRBD1
J: TRBJ2-5
CDR3: CASRDRGPPETQYF
DNA: TGTGCCAGCAGGGACAGGGGGCCCCCAGAGACCCAGTACTTC

size: NA
V: TRBV23-1
D: TRBD1
J: TRBJ2-7
CDR3: CATLKPGQGIGRVTYEQYF
DNA: TGCGCCACCCTAAAACCGGGACAGGGAATTGGAAGAGTCACCTACGAGCAGTACTTC

size: NA
V: TRBV29-1
D: TRBD2
J: TRBJ2-7
CDR3: CSAGTSEAYEQYF
DNA: TGCAGCGCCGGGACTAGCGAAGCCTACGAGCAGTACTTC

size: NA
V: TRBV5-4
D: NA
J: TRBJ2-1
CDR3: CASSPRLDSYNEQFF
DNA: TGTGCCAGCAGCCCTCGGCTGGACTCCTACAATGAGCAGTTCTTC

size: NA
V: TRBV28
D: TRBD2
J: TRBJ2-7
CDR3: CASSSSRTSGRAHYEQYF
DNA: TGTGCCAGCAGTTCCTCCCGGACTAGCGGGAGGGCCCATTACGAGCAGTACTTC

size: NA
V: TRBV5-6
D: TRBD1
J: TRBJ1-5
CDR3: CASSSLDRGHAQPQHF
DNA: TGTGCCAGCAGCTCTTTAGACAGGGGTCATGCTCAGCCCCAGCATTTT

size: NA
V: TRBV24-1
D: TRBD2
J: TRBJ2-1
CDR3: CATSRSGTSGVTYNEQFF
DNA: TGTGCCACCAGTCGCTCCGGGACTAGCGGGGTAACCTACAATGAGCAGTTCTTC

size: NA
V: TRBV19
D: NA
J: TRBJ1-1
CDR3: CASSTSHGGGTEAFF
DNA: TGTGCCAGTAGTACCTCACATGGAGGGGGCACTGAAGCTTTCTTT

size: NA
V: TRBV7-9
D: TRBD1
J: TRBJ1-2
CDR3: CASSRGQGHGYTF
DNA: TGTGCCAGCAGCAGGGGACAGGGCCATGGCTACACCTTC

size: NA
V: TRBV2
D: NA
J: TRBJ1-2
CDR3: CASSEAGWRRALHYGYTF
DNA: TGTGCCAGCAGTGAAGCAGGGTGGCGGCGCGCCCTTCACTATGGCTACACCTTC

size: once
V: TRBV19
D: NA
J: TRBJ1-5
CDR3: CASRKGDNHLPQHF
DNA: TGTGCCAGTAGAAAGGGGGACAACCATTTGCCCCAGCATTTT

size: NA
V: TRBV2
D: TRBD1
J: TRBJ2-3
CDR3: CASSEARTGLGTDTQYF
DNA: TGTGCCAGCAGTGAAGCACGGACAGGGCTAGGAACAGATACGCAGTATTTT

size: NA
V: TRBV18
D: TRBD2
J: TRBJ2-2
CDR3: CASSPLRSAGRTSGDGGTGELFF
DNA: TGTGCCAGCTCACCACTCCGGTCGGCGGGAAGGACTAGCGGGGACGGGGGCACCGGGGAGCTGTTTTTT